The 2 T cell receptor beta chains presented below share a single source sample, sequenced in a study of blood T cell repertoires in COVID-19. The repertoire was sequenced with immunoSEQ multiplex PCR; TCRdb's copy has only in-frame clones and lacks some. The table has around 140,000 clones, about 89% seen once. Input material: peripheral blood. These receptors all stem from a man aged 50-60 years with active or convalescent COVID-19.

The rearrangement uses TRBV10-2 and TRBJ2-7; 11 nucleotides line up with TRBD1. The germline V gene encodes CDR1 WSHSY and CDR2 SAAADI. The CDR3 spans 14 residues. The J segment lost 5 bases and the V segment lost 6 bases, leaving 6 bases of the junction unmatched. CDR3 sequence: CASRDRGLSDEQYF. CDR3 DNA: TGCGCCAGCAGGGACAGGGGGCTTTCCGACGAGCAGTACTTC.

The rearrangement uses TRBV6-6 and TRBJ1-4, with a possible D match to TRBD1 (6 bases). The CDR3 extends over 14 amino acids. V lost 7 bases and J lost 7, with 16 bases in between. Per germline, CDR1 MNHNY and CDR2 SVGAGI (reference sequence). The CDR3, as DNA: TGTGCCAGCATCAGTCAGGGGATGAGTGAAAAACTGTTTTTT. Amino acid sequence: CASISQGMSEKLFF.